The rows below give T cell receptor beta chains drawn from one sample of a study of cytomegalovirus exposure and HLA in healthy donors. Measured with immunoSEQ multiplex PCR; TCRdb has only the in-frame clones, and not every one. The sample includes 70,000 to 95,000 clones, around 79% of them seen just once. The sequenced material came from PBMCs. The source of these receptors is a human donor in good health. The CDR3 runs from the conserved cysteine through the conserved F or W. The order of the fields is CDR3 DNA, CDR3 protein, V gene, J gene, clone size, D gene. The D gene is left open where the match is weak. Some rows mark clone size as missing; the rest say once, few, many or name a class of expanded clone.

DNA: TGTGCCAGCAGCCCTCGGGACACACGGCAAGGTGAACTGTTTTTT; CDR3: CASSPRDTRQGELFF; V: TRBV7-9; J: TRBJ1-4; size: -; D: -
DNA: TGCGCCAGCAGCTCCCTCGGCGGGGGGGTCGAAGATACGCAGTATTTT; CDR3: CASSSLGGGVEDTQYF; V: TRBV5-1; J: TRBJ2-3; size: few; D: TRBD2
DNA: TGTGCCAGCGCTAACGGACTAGCGGCCTACGAGCAGTACTTC; CDR3: CASANGLAAYEQYF; V: TRBV2; J: TRBJ2-7; size: -; D: TRBD2
DNA: TGTGCCAGTGGGGGCAGAAACTATGGCTACACCTTC; CDR3: CASGGRNYGYTF; V: TRBV27; J: TRBJ1-2; size: -; D: -
DNA: TGCAGCGTCGGTGGCGGGACTTTCTACGAGCAGTACTTC; CDR3: CSVGGGTFYEQYF; V: TRBV29-1; J: TRBJ2-7; size: few; D: -
DNA: TGTGCCAGCAGTTACTCGGCCAGATTACGTGAAAAACTGTTTTTT; CDR3: CASSYSARLREKLFF; V: TRBV6-5; J: TRBJ1-4; size: -; D: -
DNA: TGTGCCAGCAGCTTTAATAGCGGGGGGCAAGAGACCCAGTACTTC; CDR3: CASSFNSGGQETQYF; V: TRBV11-2; J: TRBJ2-5; size: -; D: TRBD2
DNA: TGTGCCAGCAGCGGGACTGGAGCGGGGGGGTCTCTCGATACGCAGTATTTT; CDR3: CASSGTGAGGSLDTQYF; V: TRBV9; J: TRBJ2-3; size: -; D: TRBD2
DNA: TGTGCCAGCAGCTACTACAGGGCCTCCACAGATACGCAGTATTTT; CDR3: CASSYYRASTDTQYF; V: TRBV5-5; J: TRBJ2-3; size: once; D: -
DNA: TGCGCCAGCACCCGGGGTGTGTCTTCTGAAGCTTTCTTT; CDR3: CASTRGVSSEAFF; V: TRBV5-1; J: TRBJ1-1; size: few; D: -
DNA: TGTGCCAGCAGCCCACCCGGGGGGGCGTATTCACCCCTCCACTTT; CDR3: CASSPPGGAYSPLHF; V: TRBV7-2; J: TRBJ1-6; size: -; D: -
DNA: TGTGCCAGCATTTCAGGGGCTGGTGGAAACACCATATATTTT; CDR3: CASISGAGGNTIYF; V: TRBV6-1; J: TRBJ1-3; size: -; D: -
DNA: TGTGCCAGCAGCGTCCAAGCGGCCCATGAGCAGTTCTTC; CDR3: CASSVQAAHEQFF; V: TRBV7-2; J: TRBJ2-1; size: -; D: -
DNA: TGTGCCAGCAGCGACAGGGTAAGGTACCAAGAGACCCAGTACTTC; CDR3: CASSDRVRYQETQYF; V: TRBV5-6; J: TRBJ2-5; size: -; D: TRBD1
DNA: TGTGCCAGCAGCTTGGGCCAGAACGGGCAGTTCTTC; CDR3: CASSLGQNGQFF; V: TRBV7-9; J: TRBJ2-1; size: -; D: -
DNA: TGTGCCAGCAGGACAGGGGGGAATTCACCCCTCAACTTT; CDR3: CASRTGGNSPLNF; V: TRBV25-1; J: TRBJ1-6; size: -; D: TRBD1
DNA: TGTGCCAGCAGCGCGTCCGGGACAGGAACCTACGAGCAGTACTTC; CDR3: CASSASGTGTYEQYF; V: TRBV5-4; J: TRBJ2-7; size: -; D: TRBD1
DNA: TGTGCCAGCAGCAGTAGCGGGGCTCAGAGGGCCGAGCAGTACTTC; CDR3: CASSSSGAQRAEQYF; V: TRBV6-4; J: TRBJ2-7; size: few; D: TRBD2
DNA: TGTGCCAGCTCGGCTAGCGGGGTCACAGATACGCAGTATTTT; CDR3: CASSASGVTDTQYF; V: TRBV2; J: TRBJ2-3; size: once; D: TRBD2
DNA: TGCGCCAGCAGCTATGAGGGGGCTGGGACTGAAGCTTTCTTT; CDR3: CASSYEGAGTEAFF; V: TRBV5-1; J: TRBJ1-1; size: -; D: TRBD1
DNA: TGTGCCAGCAGCCGGACAGGGGGCTTTCCTGCCAACGTCCTGACTTTC; CDR3: CASSRTGGFPANVLTF; V: TRBV27; J: TRBJ2-6; size: -; D: TRBD1
DNA: TGTGCCACCAGCAGAGCTATACAGGGGTCCTATGGCTACACCTTC; CDR3: CATSRAIQGSYGYTF; V: TRBV15; J: TRBJ1-2; size: -; D: TRBD1
DNA: TGCAGCGTTGCTCGAGGGGGTGGCAATCAGCCCCAGCATTTT; CDR3: CSVARGGGNQPQHF; V: TRBV29-1; J: TRBJ1-5; size: -; D: -
DNA: TGTGCCAGCAGTTGGGGACAGGCGAAAGAGACCCAGTACTTC; CDR3: CASSWGQAKETQYF; V: TRBV6-6; J: TRBJ2-5; size: few; D: TRBD1
DNA: TGCGCCAGCAGCGTCGGGACTGAGCAGCCCCAGCATTTT; CDR3: CASSVGTEQPQHF; V: TRBV5-1; J: TRBJ1-5; size: -; D: -
DNA: TGTGCCAGCAGCTTAACAGGGGGCGAGCAGTACTTC; CDR3: CASSLTGGEQYF; V: TRBV7-2; J: TRBJ2-7; size: -; D: TRBD1
DNA: TGTGCCAGCAGCTTATCCGGCCAGGACACTGAAGCTTTCTTT; CDR3: CASSLSGQDTEAFF; V: TRBV11-2; J: TRBJ1-1; size: -; D: -
DNA: TGTGCTAGTGGTTTGGATCAGACTTATAAAGGATATGGCTACACCTTC; CDR3: CASGLDQTYKGYGYTF; V: TRBV12-5; J: TRBJ1-2; size: once; D: -
DNA: TGTGCCAGTAGGGAAATTAACAGGGCTAATAGCAATCAGCCCCAGCATTTT; CDR3: CASREINRANSNQPQHF; V: TRBV19; J: TRBJ1-5; size: few; D: -
DNA: TGTGCCAGCAGCGGGGACAGCTACTACGAGCAGTACTTC; CDR3: CASSGDSYYEQYF; V: TRBV5-6; J: TRBJ2-7; size: -; D: TRBD1
DNA: TGCGCCAGCAGCCCGACCGGAGCCTACGAGCAGTACTTC; CDR3: CASSPTGAYEQYF; V: TRBV4-1; J: TRBJ2-7; size: few; D: -
DNA: TGTGCCAGCAGCTTCAGCAGGGTCGATGAGCAGTTCTTC; CDR3: CASSFSRVDEQFF; V: TRBV11-3; J: TRBJ2-1; size: -; D: -
DNA: TGCGCCAGCAGCCGCCGCGCGGACAGGATCGACTCCTACGAGCAGTACTTC; CDR3: CASSRRADRIDSYEQYF; V: TRBV4-1; J: TRBJ2-7; size: -; D: TRBD1
DNA: TGTGCCACCAGCAGAGGAGAGGACACTGAAGCTTTCTTT; CDR3: CATSRGEDTEAFF; V: TRBV15; J: TRBJ1-1; size: -; D: -
DNA: TGTGCCAGCAGTTGGGTGGGGGCTAGCGGGACCCGTGATACGCAGTATTTT; CDR3: CASSWVGASGTRDTQYF; V: TRBV7-2; J: TRBJ2-3; size: -; D: TRBD2
DNA: TGTGCCAGCAGCTTAACAGGGGGCCCACTGAACACTGAAGCTTTCTTT; CDR3: CASSLTGGPLNTEAFF; V: TRBV7-9; J: TRBJ1-1; size: -; D: TRBD1
DNA: TGTGCCAGCTCAGGGTACGACAGGGGGATTGGGCAGCCCCAGCATTTT; CDR3: CASSGYDRGIGQPQHF; V: TRBV18; J: TRBJ1-5; size: -; D: TRBD1
DNA: TGTGCCAGCAGTGCCCTGGGGGGAGCCAAAAACATTCAGTACTTC; CDR3: CASSALGGAKNIQYF; V: TRBV25-1; J: TRBJ2-4; size: -; D: -
DNA: TGTTCCAGCAGCTTAGAGCGGTCTGTAGCTTTCTTT; CDR3: CSSSLERSVAFF; V: TRBV7-9; J: TRBJ1-1; size: -; D: -
DNA: TGTGCCAGTAGGGCTAGCGGGGGGGCCTACCAAGAGACCCAGTACTTC; CDR3: CASRASGGAYQETQYF; V: TRBV19; J: TRBJ2-5; size: -; D: TRBD2
DNA: TGTGCCAGCTCACCGGGGCAGGGGGCCAACGAGCAGTACTTC; CDR3: CASSPGQGANEQYF; V: TRBV18; J: TRBJ2-7; size: -; D: TRBD1
DNA: TGTGCCAGCATGACAGGGGACACCGGGGAGCTGTTTTTT; CDR3: CASMTGDTGELFF; V: TRBV27; J: TRBJ2-2; size: few; D: TRBD1
DNA: TGCGCCAGCAGCCAAGATTGGAGACAGAAGAACACTGAAGCTTTCTTT; CDR3: CASSQDWRQKNTEAFF; V: TRBV4-3; J: TRBJ1-1; size: few; D: -
DNA: TGTGCCAGCAGCTTGTCCAGGGGGCGGGAGACCCAGTACTTC; CDR3: CASSLSRGRETQYF; V: TRBV5-5; J: TRBJ2-5; size: -; D: TRBD1